The following is a TCR beta chain sequence with its context. Its antigen is as yet unknown. The treatment: approximately 11-day PBMC culture with coronavirus spike peptide pools or control peptides (ViraFEST assay). The data originate from a study of vaccination and CD4 T cells after COVID-19. Study results and limitations: Median reactive clonotypes, those recognizing SARS-CoV-2, rose from around 21 to 38, not significantly.

The study sequenced cultured CD4+ T cell DNA using the Oncomine TCR Beta short-read assay. TCRdb passed the PCR reads through MiXCR, listing each CDR3 protein once. This sample has roughly 20,000 distinct CDR3 sequences; around 46% occur once, and the top ten carry 4%. V was trimmed by 2 bases and J by 7 bases, leaving 14 bases between them. In germline, CDR1 is DFQATT, CDR2 SNEGSKA (reference sequence). The CDR3 extends over 13 amino acids. J is TRBJ1-2 and V is TRBV20-1; possibly TRBD1 for D (6 bases). Sequences were derived from CD4+ T cells from blood, cultured in vitro, sampled before SARS-CoV-2 vaccination. The source of this sequence is a human donor who had recovered from COVID-19. The chain's CDR3 is CSARKQGSSGYTF. The DNA of the CDR3 is TGCAGTGCTAGAAAACAGGGCTCTAGTGGCTACACCTTC.